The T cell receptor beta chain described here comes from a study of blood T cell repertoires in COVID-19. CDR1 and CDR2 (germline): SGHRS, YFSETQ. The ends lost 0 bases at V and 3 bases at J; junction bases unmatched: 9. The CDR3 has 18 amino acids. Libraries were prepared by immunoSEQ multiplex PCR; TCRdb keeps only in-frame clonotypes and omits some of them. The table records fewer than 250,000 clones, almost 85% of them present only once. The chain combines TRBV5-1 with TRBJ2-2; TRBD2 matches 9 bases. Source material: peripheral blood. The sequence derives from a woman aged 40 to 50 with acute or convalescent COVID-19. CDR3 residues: CASSLVGRGGADTGELFF. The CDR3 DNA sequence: TGCGCCAGCAGCTTGGTGGGTCGCGGGGGGGCCGACACCGGGGAGCTGTTTTTT.